The T cell receptor beta chain under discussion was sequenced for a study of circulating CD8 cells and anti-PD-1 response in melanoma. In the study overall: Anti-PD-1 was first-line therapy for about 55% of the 13 patients. Non-responders showed stable or progressive disease; responders showed complete or partial response.

Live CD3+CD8+TCRalphabeta+ cells were sorted into four subsets by PD-1 and/or TIGIT. TCR libraries were prepared from around 15 ng of total RNA with the QIAseq Immune Repertoire TCR panel. TCRdb called the reads again in MiXCR, with one record for every CDR3 protein. The data contain about 440 distinct CDR3 sequences, around 14% of them seen just once; the ten biggest clones take up 40% to 50%. Findings and caveats of the study: Tumor reactivity was tested by peptide assays on expanded sorted subsets. The cohort mixed treatment-naive and previously treated patients.

This CDR3 contains 16 residues. The V and J ends lost 5 bases and 4 bases respectively, with 17 bases between them. CDR1 is SGHDN and CDR2 is FVKESK in the germline V gene. Notes on this clonotype: The antigen remains unidentified.

The sequence came from a human donor with melanoma. This material consisted of CD8+ T cells from PBMCs, taken at baseline or after one month of anti-PD-1 therapy (not recorded which). This rearrangement joins TRBV14 to TRBJ2-2; the D is unclear. The CDR3 loop reads CASSFTEEIATGELFF. The CDR3 DNA reads as TGTGCCAGCAGCTTTACAGAGGAGATTGCCACCGGGGAGCTGTTTTTT.